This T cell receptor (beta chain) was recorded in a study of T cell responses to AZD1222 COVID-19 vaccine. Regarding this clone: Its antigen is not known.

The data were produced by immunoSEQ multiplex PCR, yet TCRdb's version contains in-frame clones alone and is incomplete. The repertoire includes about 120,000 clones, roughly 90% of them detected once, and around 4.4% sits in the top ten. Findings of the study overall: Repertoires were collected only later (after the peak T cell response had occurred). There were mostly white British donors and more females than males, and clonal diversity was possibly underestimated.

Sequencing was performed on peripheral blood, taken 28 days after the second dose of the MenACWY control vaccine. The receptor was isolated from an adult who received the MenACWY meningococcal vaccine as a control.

The CDR3: CSVVRVQNTEAFF. The DNA of the CDR3 is TGCAGCGTTGTTCGGGTCCAGAACACTGAAGCTTTCTTT. This sequence joins TRBV29-1 and TRBJ1-1; D is unresolved. This CDR3 spans 13 amino acids. Germline V gives CDR1 SQVTM, CDR2 ANQGSEA. Trimming took 4 bases from V and 1 from J, leaving 10 bases between them.